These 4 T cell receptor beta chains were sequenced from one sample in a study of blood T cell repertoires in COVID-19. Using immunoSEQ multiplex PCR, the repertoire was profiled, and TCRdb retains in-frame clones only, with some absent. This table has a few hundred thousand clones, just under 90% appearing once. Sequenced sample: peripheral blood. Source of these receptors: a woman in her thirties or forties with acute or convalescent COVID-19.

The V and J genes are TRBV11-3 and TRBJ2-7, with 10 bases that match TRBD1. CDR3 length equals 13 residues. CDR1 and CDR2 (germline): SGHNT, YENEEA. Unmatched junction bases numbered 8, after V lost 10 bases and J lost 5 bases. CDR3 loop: CATIGDRGNEQYV. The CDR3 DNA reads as TGTGCCACCATAGGGGACAGGGGAAACGAGCAGTACGTC.

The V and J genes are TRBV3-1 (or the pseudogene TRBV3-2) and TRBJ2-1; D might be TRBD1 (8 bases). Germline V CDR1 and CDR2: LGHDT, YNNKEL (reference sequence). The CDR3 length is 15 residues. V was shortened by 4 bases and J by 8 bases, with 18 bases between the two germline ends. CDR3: CASSRGQGGGDEQFF. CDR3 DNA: TGTGCCAGCAGCCGAGGACAGGGAGGGGGGGATGAGCAGTTCTTC.

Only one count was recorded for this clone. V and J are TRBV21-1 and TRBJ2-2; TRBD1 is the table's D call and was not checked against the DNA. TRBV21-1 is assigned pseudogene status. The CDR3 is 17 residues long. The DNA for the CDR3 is TGTGCCAGCAACAGAAGTAGGCAGGGGGTGGACACCGGGGAGCTGTTTTTT. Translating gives CASNRSRQGVDTGELFF.

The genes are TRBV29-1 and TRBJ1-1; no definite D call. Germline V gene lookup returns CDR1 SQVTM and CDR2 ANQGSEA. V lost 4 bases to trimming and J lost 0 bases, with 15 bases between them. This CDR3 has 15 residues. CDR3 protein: CSVVIVNGVNTEAFF. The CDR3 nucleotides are TGCAGCGTTGTGATCGTAAATGGAGTGAACACTGAAGCTTTCTTT.